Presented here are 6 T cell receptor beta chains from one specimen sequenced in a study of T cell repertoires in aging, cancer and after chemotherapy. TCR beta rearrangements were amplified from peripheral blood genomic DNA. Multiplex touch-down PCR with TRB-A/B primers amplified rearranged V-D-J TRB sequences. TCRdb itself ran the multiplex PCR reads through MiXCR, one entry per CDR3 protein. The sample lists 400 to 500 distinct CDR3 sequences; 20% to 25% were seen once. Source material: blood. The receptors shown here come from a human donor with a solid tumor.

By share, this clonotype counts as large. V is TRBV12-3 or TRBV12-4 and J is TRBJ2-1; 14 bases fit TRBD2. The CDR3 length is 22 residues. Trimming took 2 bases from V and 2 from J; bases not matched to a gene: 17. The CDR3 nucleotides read TGTGCCAGCAGTTTAAGGTCTGGGTTTGGACTAGCGGGAGGTTCGGCCTACAATGAGCAGTTCTTC. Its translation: CASSLRSGFGLAGGSAYNEQFF.

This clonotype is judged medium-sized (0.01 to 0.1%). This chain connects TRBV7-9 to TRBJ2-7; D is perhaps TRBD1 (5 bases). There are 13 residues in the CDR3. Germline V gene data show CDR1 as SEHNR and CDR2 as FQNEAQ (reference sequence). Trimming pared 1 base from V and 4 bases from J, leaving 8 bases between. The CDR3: CASSLGRVYEQYV. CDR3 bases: TGTGCCAGCAGCTTAGGCAGGGTGTACGAGCAGTACGTC.

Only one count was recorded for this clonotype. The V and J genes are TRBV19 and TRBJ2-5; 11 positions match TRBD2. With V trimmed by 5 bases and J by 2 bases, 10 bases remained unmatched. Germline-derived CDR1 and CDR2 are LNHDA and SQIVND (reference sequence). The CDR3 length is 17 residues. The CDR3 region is CASSEYPGLAVQETQYF. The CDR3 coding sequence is TGTGCCAGTAGTGAGTATCCGGGACTAGCGGTGCAAGAGACCCAGTACTTC.

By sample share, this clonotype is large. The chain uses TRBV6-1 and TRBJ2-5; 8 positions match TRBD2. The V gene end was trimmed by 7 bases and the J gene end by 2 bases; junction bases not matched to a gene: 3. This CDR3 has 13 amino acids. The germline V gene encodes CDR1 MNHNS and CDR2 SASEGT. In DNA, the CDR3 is TGTGCCAGCAAACTAGCGGTGCAAGAGACCCAGTACTTC. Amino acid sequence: CASKLAVQETQYF.

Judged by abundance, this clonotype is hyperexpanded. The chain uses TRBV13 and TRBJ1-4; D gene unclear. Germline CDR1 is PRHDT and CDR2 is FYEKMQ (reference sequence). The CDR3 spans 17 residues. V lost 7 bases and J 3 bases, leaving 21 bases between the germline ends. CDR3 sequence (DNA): TGTGCCAGCACCATACTATCCCGGGAGTCAGCTAATGAAAAACTGTTTTTT. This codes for CASTILSRESANEKLFF.

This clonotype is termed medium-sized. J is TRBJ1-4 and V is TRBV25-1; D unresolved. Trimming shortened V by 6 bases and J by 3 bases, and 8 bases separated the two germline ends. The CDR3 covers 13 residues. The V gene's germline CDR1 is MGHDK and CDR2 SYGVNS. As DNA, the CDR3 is TGTGCCAGCAGATACGGTTCTAATGAAAAACTGTTTTTT. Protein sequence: CASRYGSNEKLFF.